A selection of T cell receptor beta chains follows, all from one sample in a study of CD4 T cells in relation to SARS-CoV-2 and coronaviruses. TCRdb's table, derived via immunoSEQ multiplex PCR, lists solely in-frame clones and lacks some. Among about 56,000 clones listed, about 91% were seen once. The sample comprised naive CD4+ T cells from PBMCs. The receptors derive from an adult with COVID-19. The CDR3 runs from the conserved cysteine through the conserved F or W. A D gene is named only where the DNA matches it firmly. Only part of the rows carry a size: once, few, many, or a class if the clone is expanded.

>TRBJ2-1|TRBV30|.|.
TGTGCCTGGGGCCTTAGGGTGGACAATGAGCAGTTCTTC
CAWGLRVDNEQFF
>TRBJ2-2|TRBV5-1|once|.
TGCGCCAGCAGCTCACTCTGGGGGCGTGACACCGGGGAGCTGTTTTTT
CASSSLWGRDTGELFF
>TRBJ2-1|TRBV9|once|TRBD2
TGTGCCAGCAGCGTAAGAGGGACTAACTTCTACAATGAGCAGTTCTTC
CASSVRGTNFYNEQFF
>TRBJ2-3|TRBV9|once|TRBD2
TGTGCCAGCAGCGTAGGCGGGGGGAGCACAGATACGCAGTATTTT
CASSVGGGSTDTQYF
>TRBJ1-5|TRBV19|few|TRBD1
TGTGCCAGTAGTATTTGGGACAGCCATAGCAATCAGCCCCAGCATTTT
CASSIWDSHSNQPQHF
>TRBJ2-2|TRBV6-4|.|TRBD1
TGTGCCAGCAGTGACACCCTGTTCAGGGGGTCTACCGGGGAGCTGTTTTTT
CASSDTLFRGSTGELFF
>TRBJ2-5|TRBV7-2|.|TRBD1
TGTGCCAGCAGCAAAGACAGGGGACGAGAGACCCAGTACTTC
CASSKDRGRETQYF
>TRBJ2-7|TRBV5-1|.|TRBD2
TGCGCCAGTCGACTAGCGGGAGGTTACTACGAGCAGTACTTC
CASRLAGGYYEQYF
>TRBJ2-5|TRBV30|.|.
TGTGCCTGGAGGTATACGGGGGCTGGGCAGGCCCAGTACTTC
CAWRYTGAGQAQYF
>TRBJ2-5|TRBV6-2/TRBV6-3|once|.
TGTGCCAGCAGTTACGGAGTGGAGACCCAGTACTTC
CASSYGVETQYF
>TRBJ2-3|TRBV27|.|TRBD2
TGTGCCAGCAGATGGACTAGCGGCACAGATACGCAGTATTTT
CASRWTSGTDTQYF
>TRBJ2-7|TRBV7-3|.|.
TGTGCCACCGACTACGAGCAGTACTTC
CATDYEQYF
>TRBJ2-1|TRBV12-3/TRBV12-4|.|.
TGTGCCAGCAGTTTAGGGGGGAGTGAGCAGTTCTTC
CASSLGGSEQFF
>TRBJ1-1|TRBV5-1|.|.
TGCGCCAGCAGCTTGGCCGGGAGGGGCGGTAACACTGAAGCTTTCTTT
CASSLAGRGGNTEAFF
>TRBJ1-1|TRBV18|.|TRBD1
TGTGCCAGCTCGGTAGACAGGGGTTGGACTGAAGCTTTCTTT
CASSVDRGWTEAFF
>TRBJ1-5|TRBV6-5|.|TRBD1
TGTGCCAGCGCTTCAGGGGGAAGTCAGCCCCAGCATTTT
CASASGGSQPQHF
>TRBJ2-5|TRBV28|.|TRBD1
TGTGCCAGCAGTTCAAGTGGGACAGGAGGGTGGGAGACCCAGTACTTC
CASSSSGTGGWETQYF
>TRBJ1-6|TRBV18|few|.
TGTGCCAGCTCACCACTCCGGGCTCGACAGAATTCACCCCTCCACTTT
CASSPLRARQNSPLHF
>TRBJ2-7|TRBV3-1/TRBV3-2|.|.
TGTGCCAGCAGCCAAGTAACGGGAGTTATAAACGAGCAGTACTTC
CASSQVTGVINEQYF
>TRBJ1-1|TRBV5-4|once|.
TGTGCCAGCAGCTCCCTTGGGGGGGGCGGAAGTACTGAAGCTTTCTTT
CASSSLGGGGSTEAFF
>TRBJ2-1|TRBV7-3|.|TRBD1
TGTGCCAGCAGCTCACAGGGGCCCTCCAAAGGGGAGCAGTTCTTC
CASSSQGPSKGEQFF
>TRBJ2-1|TRBV6-2/TRBV6-3|once|.
TGTGCCAGCAGCCCTGGGCGCAGGCGGGGCTACAATGAGCAGTTCTTC
CASSPGRRRGYNEQFF
>TRBJ2-1|TRBV10-1|few|.
TGCGCCAGCAGTGGAAGGACAGACTCCTACAATGAGCAGTTCTTC
CASSGRTDSYNEQFF
>TRBJ2-7|TRBV15|once|.
TGTGCCACCAGCAGGGTCCTTACGGGACCACCTACCGAGCAGTACTTC
CATSRVLTGPPTEQYF
>TRBJ2-2|TRBV28|.|TRBD2
TGTGCCAGCAGAACGGGACTAGCCGGGGAGCTGTTTTTT
CASRTGLAGELFF
>TRBJ2-7|TRBV7-9|few|TRBD2
TGTGCCAGCAGCCCCTCTAGCGGCTCCTACGAGCAGTACTTC
CASSPSSGSYEQYF
>TRBJ1-1|TRBV2|once|.
TGTGCCAGCAAGGTTATAAACACTGAAGCTTTCTTT
CASKVINTEAFF
>TRBJ2-5|TRBV19|.|TRBD1
TGTGCCAGTAGTATTGGGACAGGGGAGTGGGAGACCCAGTACTTC
CASSIGTGEWETQYF
>TRBJ1-1|TRBV28|.|TRBD1
TGTGCCAGCAGTCGCCCAGACAGGGAAAAAGCTTTCTTT
CASSRPDREKAFF
>TRBJ2-3|TRBV30|.|TRBD2
TGTGCCTGGAGTGGGGGCCCGGGGCTAGCGGCGACGGATACGCAGTATTTT
CAWSGGPGLAATDTQYF
>TRBJ2-3|TRBV19|.|.
TGTGCCAGTAGCCGGGGTGGCCAGGGAGGGGGAGATACGCAGTATTTT
CASSRGGQGGGDTQYF
>TRBJ1-1|TRBV7-2|.|TRBD1
TGTGCCAGCACCAGACAGGGGGCGAACACTGAAGCTTTCTTT
CASTRQGANTEAFF
>TRBJ2-2|TRBV2|.|TRBD2
TGTGCCAGCAGAGGTGGAACTAGCGGGAGGGCCGGGGAGCTGTTTTTT
CASRGGTSGRAGELFF
>TRBJ1-3|TRBV7-9|.|.
TGTGCCAGCAGCTTAGAGAACCCATCCTTCTCTGGAAACACCATATATTTT
CASSLENPSFSGNTIYF